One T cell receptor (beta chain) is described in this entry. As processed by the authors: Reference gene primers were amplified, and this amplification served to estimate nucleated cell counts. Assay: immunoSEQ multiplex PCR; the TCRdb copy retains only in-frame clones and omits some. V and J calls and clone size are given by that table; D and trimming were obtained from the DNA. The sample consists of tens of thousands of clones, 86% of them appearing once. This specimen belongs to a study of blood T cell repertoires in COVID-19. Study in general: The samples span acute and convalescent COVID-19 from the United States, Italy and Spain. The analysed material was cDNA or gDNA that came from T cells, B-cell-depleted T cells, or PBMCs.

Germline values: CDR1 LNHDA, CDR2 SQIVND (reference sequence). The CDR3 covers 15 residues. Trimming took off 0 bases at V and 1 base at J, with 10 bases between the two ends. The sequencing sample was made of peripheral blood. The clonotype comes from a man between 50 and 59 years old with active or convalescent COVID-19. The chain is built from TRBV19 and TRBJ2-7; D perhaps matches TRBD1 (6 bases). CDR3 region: CASSIDHRASYEQYF. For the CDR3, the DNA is TGTGCCAGTAGTATAGATCACAGGGCATCCTACGAGCAGTACTTC.